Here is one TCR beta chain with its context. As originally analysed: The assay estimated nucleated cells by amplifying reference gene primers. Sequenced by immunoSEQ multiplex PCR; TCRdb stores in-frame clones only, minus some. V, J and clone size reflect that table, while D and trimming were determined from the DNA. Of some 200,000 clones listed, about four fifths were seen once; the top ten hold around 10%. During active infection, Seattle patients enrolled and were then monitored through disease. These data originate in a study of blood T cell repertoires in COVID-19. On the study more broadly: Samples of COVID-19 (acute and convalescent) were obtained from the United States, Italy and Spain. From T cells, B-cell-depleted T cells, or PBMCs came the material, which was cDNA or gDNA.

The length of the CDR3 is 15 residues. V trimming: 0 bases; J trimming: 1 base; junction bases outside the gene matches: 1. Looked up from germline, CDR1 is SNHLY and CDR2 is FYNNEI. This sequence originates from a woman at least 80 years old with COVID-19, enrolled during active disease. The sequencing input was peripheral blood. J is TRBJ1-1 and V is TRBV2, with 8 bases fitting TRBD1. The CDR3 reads CASSEAQGANTEAFF. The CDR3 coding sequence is TGTGCCAGCAGTGAAGCGCAGGGGGCGAACACTGAAGCTTTCTTT.